The rows below give T cell receptor beta chains drawn from one sample of a study of blood T cell repertoires in COVID-19. This table comes from immunoSEQ multiplex PCR, and its TCRdb copy is limited to in-frame clones, with some not included. The table has approximately 170,000 clones, about 86% seen once. Specimen: peripheral blood. The receptor set was obtained from a human donor with acute or convalescent COVID-19. The donor label of this sample is uncertain. The CDR3 runs from the conserved cysteine through the conserved F or W.

V gene: TRBV5-1; CDR3 protein: CASSLGTDNSPLHF
V gene: TRBV19; CDR3 protein: CASSALRGSNQPQHF
V gene: TRBV5-1; CDR3 protein: CASSRGVGSQETQYF
V gene: TRBV7-9; CDR3 protein: CASTSRRGRSGPGNTEAFF
V gene: TRBV9; CDR3 protein: CASSPDYNSNEQFF
V gene: TRBV30; CDR3 protein: CAWRDFSYNEQFF
V gene: TRBV27; CDR3 protein: CASSLASPHRAINTEAFF
V gene: TRBV20-1; CDR3 protein: CSASDQGFNYEQYF
V gene: TRBV9; CDR3 protein: CASSRQGSKGNQPQHF
V gene: TRBV7-8; CDR3 protein: CASSLDRSAQGPQHF
V gene: TRBV12-3/TRBV12-4; CDR3 protein: CASSLRKGGQFF
V gene: TRBV5-1; CDR3 protein: CASSLAPGSYEQYF
V gene: TRBV6-6; CDR3 protein: CASSYSRAASYEQYF
V gene: TRBV6-5; CDR3 protein: CASSYFTGDNEQFF
V gene: TRBV5-4; CDR3 protein: CASSPTGRNTEAFF
V gene: TRBV4-2; CDR3 protein: CASSHSGAITDTQYF
V gene: TRBV30; CDR3 protein: CAWSIASGKSREQFF
V gene: TRBV6-1; CDR3 protein: CASSELGGENTGELFF
V gene: TRBV9; CDR3 protein: CASSPPSDRGYEQYF
V gene: TRBV5-1; CDR3 protein: CASSFAPGGPYEQYF
V gene: TRBV5-1; CDR3 protein: CASRDGTPVTDTQYF
V gene: TRBV12-3/TRBV12-4; CDR3 protein: CASTLGRYTEAFF
V gene: TRBV5-1; CDR3 protein: CASSPQTVNTEAFF
V gene: TRBV11-2; CDR3 protein: CASSSHGTSGINEQYF
V gene: TRBV19; CDR3 protein: CASSIGPGGAETQYF
V gene: TRBV28; CDR3 protein: CASSSGLAGRISGANVLTF
V gene: TRBV3-1/TRBV3-2; CDR3 protein: CASSPAFSIYGYTF
V gene: TRBV29-1; CDR3 protein: CSSAGIRGTEAFF
V gene: TRBV5-1; CDR3 protein: CASTPTGDRLYGYTF